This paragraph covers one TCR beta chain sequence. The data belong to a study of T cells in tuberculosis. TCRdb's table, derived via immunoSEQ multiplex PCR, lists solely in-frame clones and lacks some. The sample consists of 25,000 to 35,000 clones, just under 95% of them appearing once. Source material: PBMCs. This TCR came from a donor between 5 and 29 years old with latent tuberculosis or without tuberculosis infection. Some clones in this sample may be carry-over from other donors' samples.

In DNA form, the CDR3 reads TGCAGCGTTGAGCGGCAGGGACACGGCTACACCTTC. Protein sequence: CSVERQGHGYTF. The rearrangement links TRBV29-1 to TRBJ1-2, with D perhaps matching TRBD1 (6 bases). Germline CDR1 SQVTM, CDR2 ANQGSEA. The length of the CDR3 is 12 residues. Trimming stripped 3 bases from V and 8 bases from J, with 13 bases between. Looking up the rest from reference TRBV29-1 and TRBJ1-2 gives the full variable domain: SAVISQKPSRDICQRGTSLTIQCQVDSQVTMMFWYRQQPGQSLTLIATANQGSEATYESGFVIDKFPISRPNLTFSTLTVSNMSPEDSSIYLCSVERQGHGYTFGSGTRLTVV.